Presented here are 28 T cell receptor beta chains from one specimen sequenced in a study of blood T cell repertoires in COVID-19. This table comes from immunoSEQ multiplex PCR, and its TCRdb copy is limited to in-frame clones, with some not included. The table lists roughly 120,000 clones, 75% to 90% of them singletons. The sample taken for sequencing was peripheral blood. The receptors were sampled from a woman between 45 and 65 years old with acute or convalescent COVID-19.

V is TRBV9 and J is TRBJ1-2, with a possible D match to TRBD1 (6 bases). CDR1 is SGDLS and CDR2 is YYNGEE in the germline V gene. With 0 bases removed from V and 5 bases from J, the gap between germline ends came to 14 bases. This CDR3 comprises 15 residues. CDR3 nucleotides: TGTGCCAGCAGCGTAGCCTACAGGGATTCTTATGGCTACACCTTC. The encoded protein is CASSVAYRDSYGYTF. Full variable domain (remainder filled in from reference TRBV9 and TRBJ1-2): DSGVTQTPKHLITATGQRVTLRCSPRSGDLSVYWYQQSLDQGLQFLIQYYNGEERAKGNILERFSAQQFPDLHSELNLSSLELGDSALYFCASSVAYRDSYGYTFGSGTRLTVV.

The V call is TRBV7-9, the J call TRBJ1-5; the D gene is possibly TRBD1 (5 bases). From germline, CDR1 is SEHNR and CDR2 FQNEAQ (reference sequence). Trimming left V 0 bases short and J 3 bases short, with 12 bases between. This CDR3 is built from 16 residues. In DNA form, the CDR3 reads TGTGCCAGCAGCTTAGCGCCGGGGGTTGACAATCAGCCCCAGCATTTT. This codes for CASSLAPGVDNQPQHF.

The chain uses TRBV9 and TRBJ2-3, with 8 bases aligning to TRBD2. V dropped 7 bases and J dropped 8; count of bases not matched to a gene: 15. Germline V lookup: CDR1 SGDLS, CDR2 YYNGEE. CDR3 length: 15 amino acids. CDR3 amino acids: CASGLAGNGVGTQYF. The CDR3 region has the DNA TGTGCCAGCGGATTAGCGGGGAATGGCGTAGGTACGCAGTATTTT.

The count of this clone is one. The V gene is TRBV5-1, the J gene TRBJ1-4; 9 bases line up with TRBD1. This CDR3 region has 16 residues. V was clipped by 3 bases and J by 5 bases; unmatched bases: 8. Per the germline V gene, CDR1 is SGHRS and CDR2 is YFSETQ. CDR3 sequence reads: CASSSGYGTGNEKLFF. The DNA of the CDR3 is TGCGCCAGCAGCTCCGGATACGGGACAGGGAATGAAAAACTGTTTTTT.

V and J are TRBV15 and TRBJ2-5; 11 bases agree with TRBD2. Trimming at V came to 4 bases and at J to 4 bases, leaving 14 bases not matched to a gene. Germline loops: CDR1 LNHNV, CDR2 YYDKDF (reference sequence). The length of the CDR3 is 18 residues. The CDR3 loop reads CATSKGGLAVPRGETQYF. The CDR3 region has the DNA TGTGCCACCAGCAAGGGGGGACTAGCGGTTCCCCGAGGAGAGACCCAGTACTTC. Full variable domain (remainder filled in from reference TRBV15 and TRBJ2-5): DAMVIQNPRYQVTQFGKPVTLSCSQTLNHNVMYWYQQKSSQAPKLLFHYYDKDFNNEADTPDNFQSRRPNTSFCFLDIRSPGLGDTAMYLCATSKGGLAVPRGETQYFGPGTRLLVL.

The chain couples TRBV5-1 to TRBJ2-3; D remains ambiguous. Germline V gene sequence: CDR1 SGHRS, CDR2 YFSETQ. CDR3 length: 12 amino acids. The V end was cut by 5 bases, the J end by 4 bases, with 8 bases between. CDR3 protein: CASSVRADTQYF. The CDR3 DNA follows: TGCGCCAGCAGTGTGAGAGCAGATACGCAGTATTTT.

This rearrangement joins TRBV5-8 to TRBJ1-5; the D gene is possibly TRBD1 (5 bases). The length of the CDR3 is 15 residues. V lost 0 bases and J lost 6, with 13 bases in between. CDR1 is SGHTS, CDR2 YDEGEE, per germline. CDR3 protein: CASSLGGGESQPQHF. CDR3 DNA sequence: TGTGCCAGCAGCTTGGGGGGGGGTGAAAGTCAGCCCCAGCATTTT.

The chain carries TRBV12-5 and TRBJ2-7, with a possible D match to TRBD1 (6 bases). The CDR3 covers 12 residues. CDR1 LGHNT and CDR2 FRNRAP come from the germline V gene. V was cut by 6 bases and J by 2 bases, with 8 bases left in between. The CDR3 DNA is TGTGCTAGTGGGAGGGGGACCTACGAGCAGTACTTC. It yields the protein CASGRGTYEQYF.

This clone has only one observation. The chain has TRBV24-1 and TRBJ1-2, with 9 bases matching TRBD1. Germline CDR1 KGHDR, CDR2 SFDVKD. The CDR3 is 16 residues long. J lost 4 bases, V lost 4 bases, and 9 bases had no gene match. CDR3 coding DNA: TGTGCCACCAGTGACCCTCGGACAGGGGAGGCCTATGGCTACACCTTC. Translating it yields CATSDPRTGEAYGYTF.

This clone came up once. The V gene is TRBV29-1, the J gene TRBJ1-1; 9 nucleotides line up with TRBD1. V trimming: 3 bases; J trimming: 6 bases; junction bases outside the gene matches: 8. Germline V gene sequence: CDR1 SQVTM, CDR2 ANQGSEA. There are 14 residues in the CDR3. CDR3 in DNA: TGCAGCGTTGACTTACAGGGGGCCAGAGCTGAAGCTTTCTTT. Translation: CSVDLQGARAEAFF.

This clone appeared a single time. J is TRBJ2-3 and V is TRBV30, with 9 bases fitting TRBD1. Germline CDR1 and CDR2: GTSNPN and SVGIG (reference sequence). This CDR3 has 16 amino acids. The V and J ends lost 0 bases and 0 bases, in that order; junction bases with no gene match: 4. The CDR3 sequence: CAWSVGGTGSTDTQYF. CDR3 nucleotides: TGTGCCTGGAGTGTCGGAGGGACAGGGAGCACAGATACGCAGTATTTT.

The table lists this clone with a count of one. The V gene is TRBV12-3 or TRBV12-4, the J gene TRBJ1-6; D gene uncertain. The CDR3 sequence is 13 residues long. Deletions cut 1 base from V and 9 bases from J, with 7 bases between. CDR3 residues: CASSLGRVSPLHF. The DNA for the CDR3 is TGTGCCAGCAGTTTAGGGCGGGTTTCACCCCTCCACTTT.

V gene TRBV6-2 or TRBV6-3 combines with J gene TRBJ1-3, with D possibly being TRBD1 (6 bases). Trimming shortened V by 2 bases and J by 3 bases, and 11 bases separated the two germline ends. CDR1 MNHEY and CDR2 SVGEGT come from the germline V gene. This CDR3 is built from 15 residues. The CDR3 DNA sequence: TGTGCCAGCAGTTACGGGGGCGCGAGTGGAAACACCATATATTTT. It yields the protein CASSYGGASGNTIYF.

The chain has TRBV12-3 or TRBV12-4 and TRBJ1-1; D is perhaps TRBD1 (6 bases). The CDR3 is 13 amino acids. V shed 6 bases and J shed 4 bases, with 12 bases lying between them. The CDR3 protein is CASRRMTGTEAFF. DNA of the CDR3: TGTGCCAGCAGACGAATGACAGGCACTGAAGCTTTCTTT.

J is TRBJ2-3 and V is TRBV11-2; D might be TRBD2 (5 bases). CDR3 length: 15 amino acids. In germline, CDR1 is SGHAT, CDR2 FQNNGV. V lost 4 bases to trimming and J lost 6 bases, with 17 bases between them. CDR3 loop: CASSSAGLRVDTQYF. The CDR3 region has the DNA TGTGCCAGCAGCTCCGCGGGCCTCCGTGTGGATACGCAGTATTTT.

This clone was seen only a few times. The rearrangement joins TRBV6-5 to TRBJ2-7; perhaps TRBD1 as D (5 bases). The germline V and J ends were trimmed by 0 bases and 0 bases, with 9 bases remaining between them. CDR3 length: 15 amino acids. Germline assignment: CDR1 MNHEY and CDR2 SVGAGI. This chain's CDR3 is CASSYSAGPSYEQYF. The DNA for the CDR3 is TGTGCCAGCAGTTACTCGGCAGGGCCCTCCTACGAGCAGTACTTC.

The chain joins TRBV2 to TRBJ2-3, with D tentatively TRBD1 (6 bases). V was cut by 9 bases and J by 5 bases, with 15 bases left in between. CDR1 is SNHLY, CDR2 FYNNEI, per germline. This CDR3 region has 13 residues. Written as DNA, the CDR3 is TGTGCCAGTAGTAGCAGGGGAGAAGATACGCAGTATTTT. Its protein product is CASSSRGEDTQYF.

A remark on this clone: One end of the junction is discordant with germline, which a read error may explain. Written as DNA, the CDR3 is TGCAACGTTGAGCGACAGGCCGACACTGAAGCTTTCTTT. Amino acid sequence: CNVERQADTEAFF. The chain employs TRBV29-1 and TRBJ1-1, with D perhaps TRBD1 (6 bases). CDR1 and CDR2 from the germline V gene are SQVTM and ANQGSEA. This CDR3 has 13 residues.

The chain uses TRBV5-6 and TRBJ1-6, with D tentatively TRBD1 (6 bases). Germline CDR1 SGHDT, CDR2 YYEEEE. V lost 0 bases and J 8 bases, leaving 12 bases between the germline ends. The CDR3 is 15 amino acids. The CDR3 spells CASSLAGTSHSPLHF. The CDR3 coding sequence is TGTGCCAGCAGCTTGGCCGGGACAAGTCATTCACCCCTCCACTTT.

The chain is built from TRBV5-4 and TRBJ2-3; 9 bases are a match to TRBD2. The CDR3 length is 17 residues. Germline assignment: CDR1 SGHNT and CDR2 YYREEE (reference sequence). J was trimmed by 3 bases and V by 4 bases; bases with no gene match: 12. The CDR3 spells CASSPSGERGATDTQYF. CDR3 coding DNA: TGTGCCAGCAGCCCCTCGGGGGAGCGGGGGGCGACAGATACGCAGTATTTT.

The genes are TRBV4-2 and TRBJ1-1, with TRBD1 identical over 7 bases. V lost 0 bases, J lost 5 bases, and 12 bases stayed unmatched. CDR1 is LGHNA and CDR2 is YNFKEQ in the germline V gene. CDR3 size: 17 residues. The CDR3 DNA sequence: TGTGCCAGCAGCCAAGACCACCTCGACAGGGTAGGGACTGAAGCTTTCTTT. It specifies CASSQDHLDRVGTEAFF.

The chain links TRBV5-1 to TRBJ1-4; D is unresolved. Trimming removed 7 bases from V and 2 bases from J, with 12 bases in between. This CDR3 region has 14 residues. Germline V gene data show CDR1 as SGHRS and CDR2 as YFSETQ. The CDR3 DNA reads TGCGCCAGCCGTGAAGGAGTTACTAATGAAAAACTGTTTTTT. Residues: CASREGVTNEKLFF.

V usage is TRBV9 and J usage is TRBJ1-3; no reliable D call. CDR1 is SGDLS, CDR2 YYNGEE, per germline. The CDR3 is 15 amino acids. The germline V and J ends were trimmed by 4 bases and 0 bases, with 11 bases remaining between them. CDR3 sequence (DNA): TGTGCCAGCAGCTCGTCCGGGGTCTCTGGAAACACCATATATTTT. Protein product: CASSSSGVSGNTIYF.

This chain uses TRBV2 with TRBJ2-2; 10 positions match TRBD2. This CDR3 has 18 residues. The junction had 6 bases not matched to a gene; V was cut back by 1 base and J by 1 base. CDR1 and CDR2 (germline): SNHLY, FYNNEI. The CDR3 DNA reads as TGTGCCAGCAGTGAAGGCCTAGCGGGGGCCGTGAACACCGGGGAGCTGTTTTTT. It specifies CASSEGLAGAVNTGELFF.

The chain links TRBV6-5 to TRBJ1-2; TRBD1 might be the D (5 bases). Germline CDR1 and CDR2: MNHEY and SVGAGI. V lost 6 bases and J 4 bases, leaving 18 bases between the germline ends. This CDR3 comprises 15 residues. The CDR3 reads CASRSAEMGPYGYTF. In nucleotides, the CDR3 is TGTGCCAGCAGATCCGCTGAAATGGGGCCCTATGGCTACACCTTC.

The chain's CDR3 is CASSEGGGHRTYEQYF. In DNA form, the CDR3 reads TGTGCCAGCAGTGAAGGCGGGGGCCATCGAACCTACGAGCAGTACTTC. The V call is TRBV25-1, the J call TRBJ2-7; maybe TRBD2 (7 bases). Germline assignment: CDR1 MGHDK and CDR2 SYGVNS. CDR3 length: 16 amino acids. V lost 2 bases to trimming and J lost 2 bases, with 16 bases between them.

The chain links TRBV7-3 to TRBJ2-2, with 7 bases aligning to TRBD2. V was pared by 5 bases and J by 7 bases, with 7 bases of the junction left unmatched. This CDR3 is 14 amino acids long. Per the germline V gene, CDR1 is SGHTA and CDR2 is FQGTGA. The CDR3 region is CASSPGLVGGELFF. The CDR3 DNA reads TGTGCCAGCAGCCCAGGACTAGTCGGCGGGGAGCTGTTTTTT. Based on the CDR3 plus reference TRBV7-3 and TRBJ2-2, the full variable domain is GAGVSQTPSNKVTEKGKYVELRCDPISGHTALYWYRQSLGQGPEFLIYFQGTGAADDSGLPNDRFFAVRPEGSVSTLKIQRTERGDSAVYLCASSPGLVGGELFFGEGSRLTVL.

This rearrangement joins TRBV19 to TRBJ1-4; 10 bases are a match to TRBD1. V lost 3 bases to trimming and J lost 5 bases; unmatched junction nucleotides: 3. CDR1 is LNHDA, CDR2 SQIVND, per germline (reference sequence). The CDR3 sequence is 15 residues long. CDR3 loop: CASSISGQGNEKLFF. In DNA, the CDR3 is TGTGCCAGTAGTATTTCGGGACAGGGGAATGAAAAACTGTTTTTT.